What follows describes a single T cell receptor (beta chain). The data originate from a study of blood T cell repertoires in COVID-19. Study in general: PBMCs, B-cell-depleted T cells, or T cells provided the cDNA or gDNA that made up the material.

The repertoire was sequenced with immunoSEQ multiplex PCR; TCRdb's copy has only in-frame clones and lacks some. Found here are some 150,000 clones, approximately 80% of them singletons; the top ten hold 9.5% to 13%. With 5 bases removed from V and 3 bases from J, the gap between germline ends came to 10 bases. This CDR3 has 13 residues. The germline gives CDR1 SEHNR, CDR2 FQNEAQ (reference sequence). This chain uses TRBV7-9 with TRBJ1-1; D is undetermined. This TCR derives from a woman aged 55-75 years with COVID-19, enrolled during active disease. Sequenced: peripheral blood. DNA of the CDR3: TGTGCCAGCAGCCCATCAGGTGACACTGAAGCTTTCTTT. It yields the protein CASSPSGDTEAFF.